The entry that follows covers one T cell receptor (beta chain) sequence. This clonotype was seen a few times. Its antigen remains unidentified. Base quality data are lacking; no much larger clone is found one base away. This entry belongs to a study of response to subunit inactivated influenza vaccine (dated by TCRdb to the late 2010s). Study-wide context: To follow how T cells responded to a trivalent subunit inactivated influenza vaccine, the researchers relied on deep quantitative profiling of the T cell receptor repertoire. Broad study findings and their caveats: The authors proposed that each seasonal influenza vaccination may bring in only a limited number of new T cells.

Library construction relied on RT-PCR. TCRdb records Illumina HiSeq 2500 as the sequencer. In-frame beta chains were kept once TCRdb had trimmed the public reads at Q25 with fastp and called clones with MiXCR. Every entry covers one CDR3 protein and lists the most common genes and DNA from its rows. This sample has about 520,000 distinct CDR3 sequences in its table, and approximately 7.2% of those were observed once. About 12% of the sample is taken by the ten largest. The sequences come from PBMCs from blood, collected roughly 24 months after vaccination. This receptor was identified in a man between 50 and 70 years old who received an inactivated influenza vaccine. Donor details come from another sample of the same person, matched by shared clones.

In nucleotides, the sequence is TGCGCCAGCAGCCATTTGATTAGCGGGGGGGCAGATACGCAGTATTTT. Its product reads: CASSHLISGGADTQYF. The chain links TRBV4-1 with TRBJ2-3; 11 central nucleotides agree with TRBD2. The CDR3 numbers 16 residues from cysteine through phenylalanine. Of the read, only the CDR3 DNA is kept; its 48 bases are in frame from base 1. For this chain, trimming is 3 bases at the V end and 4 bases at the J end, and the number of junction bases without a gene match is 6. Sequences MGHRA (CDR1) and YSYEKL (CDR2) are obtained from the germline V gene.